This T cell receptor beta chain was documented in a study of regulatory T cells in long-lasting Graves disease (dated by TCRdb to the early 2020s). A note on the overall study: In the newly diagnosed Graves' disease group, patients had been taking antithyroid drugs for less than 3 months. Patients with persistent Graves' disease were compared with patients with newly diagnosed Graves' disease using TCR sequencing and RNA sequencing of peripheral blood. The study was registered as a clinical trial and conducted in China. A total of 35 or so samples underwent TCR sequencing: about 13 from persistent and approximately 20 from newly diagnosed Graves' disease patients.

This clonotype was counted many times. No cognate antigen has been identified for it. The junction departs from the called germline gene at one end, perhaps through a read error. Overall study outcomes, separate from this receptor: The study examined only peripheral blood because the primary lesion, thyroid tissue, could not be accessed. Sequencing and analysis were restricted to the TCR beta chain. Compared with newly diagnosed patients, persistent Graves' disease patients had lower TCR Shannon entropy and fewer highly expanded clones, which suggests clonal expansion. The authors noted that the small sample size was a limitation that may lower accuracy. Patients with persistent disease shared more public clonotypes (around 3,000) than newly diagnosed patients did (approximately 1,000).

Reading the label with the study, this specimen's time point is: newly diagnosed GD, antithyroid drugs for less than 3 months. RNA was extracted from PBMCs in TRIzol for both TCR sequencing and RNA sequencing. The diagnosis of Graves' disease followed American Thyroid Association guidelines. Patients were recruited from an endocrinology department in Xi'an, China. Each patient gave approximately 10 milliliters of peripheral blood, collected in an EDTA anticoagulant tube. Ficoll Paque Plus density gradient separation was used to isolate PBMCs, and no additional T cell sorting was done. An Agilent 2100 Bioanalyzer and agarose gel were used to check RNA quality, and a NanoDrop 2000 was used to measure RNA concentration. Receptors were amplified or captured by multiplex PCR. Sequencing took place on an Illumina HiSeq 4000. CDR3 regions were amplified by Arm-PCR with iRepertoire HTBI primers to construct TCR beta libraries. Before sequencing, the PCR products underwent gel purification. The authors' pipeline ran thus. Gene usage analysis of CDR3 amino acid clonotypes used the roughly 60 TRBV and some 15 TRBJ segments found across samples. Filtered high-quality paired reads were merged into contigs using COPE and FqMerger. BLAST was used to align contigs to the IMGT TRBV, TRBD and TRBJ reference genes, and CDR3 was defined following IMGT. Any clonotype with a frequency above 0.1% was counted as a highly expanded clone. Repertoire diversity was measured by Shannon entropy, and V-J evenness by the Gini coefficient. Public clonotypes were defined as clonotypes shared by more than one individual. TCRdb trimmed public reads at Q25 via fastp, called clones via MiXCR and kept in-frame beta chains. Identical CDR3 protein sequences are pooled into one entry, listed with their most common genes and DNA. The V and J calls, along with clone size, are taken from TCRdb and not from the paper's own processing. The sample contains roughly 440,000 distinct CDR3 sequences, about 16% of them found a single time. The ten largest clones capture approximately 22% of the sample.

These records were also assigned to another study, of T cells in Graves' hyperthyroidism and ophthalmopathy. The second investigation adds: A patient counted as having stable Graves' hyperthyroidism if no progression to ophthalmopathy occurred over 18 months of follow-up. Hyperthyroidism patients were newly diagnosed, had a disease duration of under 2 months, and were aged 18 to 65 years. Patients with uncontrolled infections, other autoimmune diseases, pregnancy or lactation were excluded. Clinical symptoms, serum thyroxine and TRAb, thyroid ultrasound, and orbital computed tomography formed the basis for the diagnoses. For the first round of RT-PCR on the TCR CDR3, the HTBI primer set was used together with the Qiagen OneStep RT-PCR kit. Most expanded thyroid clonotypes (frequency above 0.001) were also found in blood, which suggests that blood repertoires may mirror thyroid immune responses. Ophthalmopathy was separated from stable hyperthyroidism by a 13 V-J signature model, with approximately 85% sensitivity and roughly 81% specificity obtained in cross-validation and 80%/75% obtained in testing. In validation, the model predicted progression to ophthalmopathy a median of about 6.5 months before onset, with roughly 70% sensitivity and roughly 73% specificity. To identify distinguishing TCR V-J signatures, a discovery cohort of about 100 patients was used, comprising under 45 with Graves' ophthalmopathy and around 60 with stable Graves' hyperthyroidism. An independent validation cohort of around 19 hyperthyroidism patients and 17 patients who later progressed to ophthalmopathy tested prospective prediction of ophthalmopathy. The approximately 98 discovery patients were randomly divided into training and test sets at a 7:3 ratio. Thyroid tissue and blood T-cell repertoires from over 5 Graves' hyperthyroidism patients were also compared in the study. Following sampling, methimazole starting at 30 mg daily was given to hyperthyroidism patients, and high-dose intravenous methylprednisolone was given to ophthalmopathy patients. Libraries were constructed in a second round of multiplex PCR, after which size selection and purification were carried out. Paired-end sequencing of the libraries was performed with 100 bp reads on an Illumina HiSeq2000. SOAPnuke was used to process the raw data, with reads discarded if the reads contained adapters or uncalled bases, had a mean Phred below 15, or lacked an exact constant-primer or identifier match. High-quality paired reads were merged with COPE v1.2.5, and unique nucleotide sequences were defined as clonotypes. Clonotypes were aligned to IMGT TRBV, TRBD and TRBJ reference segments using MiTCR v1.1. Only V-J combinations with frequency above 0.0001, covering approximately 99% of repertoires, were analysed. The TCS score was defined as the ratio of F50 (clonal expansion) to E x V (chaos), calculated using BLOSUM62-based TCRdist between CDR3 peptides within each V-J. Welch's t-statistics and random forest reduced roughly 540 V-J features to around 14, which were used in a naive Bayes classifier (R e1071). No statistical method was used to fix the sample size in advance, and group allocation was not hidden from the investigators. According to the paper, TCR Vbeta CDR3 sequencing was carried out on some 130 peripheral blood samples, which came from more than 40 ophthalmopathy, about 75 hyperthyroidism and roughly 17 progressor patients.

The sequence came from a woman aged 18-29 years with Graves disease. Donor details come from another sample of the same person, matched by shared clones. The input for sequencing was peripheral blood mononuclear cells (PBMCs), taken at new diagnosis, from a patient treated with antithyroid drugs.

The DNA reads TGTGCCAGCAGCTTAGCGCGTGGACAGGGGGTTTGGGTCTTC. It specifies CASSLARGQGVWVF. Recombination connected TRBV7-8 to TRBJ2-1, with 10 middle bases fitting TRBD1. From its cysteine to its phenylalanine, the CDR3 spans 14 amino acids. Of the read, only the CDR3 DNA is kept; its 42 bases are in frame from base 1. CDR1 and CDR2 are read off the germline V gene as SGHVS and FQNEAQ.